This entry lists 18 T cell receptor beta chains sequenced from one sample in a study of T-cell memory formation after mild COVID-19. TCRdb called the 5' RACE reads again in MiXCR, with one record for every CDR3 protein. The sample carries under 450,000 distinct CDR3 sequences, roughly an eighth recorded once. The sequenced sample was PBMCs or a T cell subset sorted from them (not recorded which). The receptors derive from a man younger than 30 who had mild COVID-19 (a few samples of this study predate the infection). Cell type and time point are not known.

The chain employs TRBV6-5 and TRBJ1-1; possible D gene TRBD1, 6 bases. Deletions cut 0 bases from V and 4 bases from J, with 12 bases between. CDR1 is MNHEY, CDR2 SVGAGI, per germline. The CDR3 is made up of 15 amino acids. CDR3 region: CASSYSHRAFTEAFF. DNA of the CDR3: TGTGCCAGCAGTTACTCCCACAGGGCCTTCACTGAAGCTTTCTTT.

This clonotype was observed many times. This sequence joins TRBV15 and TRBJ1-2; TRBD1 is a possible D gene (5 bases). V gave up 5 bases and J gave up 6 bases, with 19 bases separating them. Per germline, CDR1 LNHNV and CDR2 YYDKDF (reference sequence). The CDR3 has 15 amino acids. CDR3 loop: CATSPYPGTLNGYTF. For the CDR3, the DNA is TGTGCCACCAGCCCATATCCAGGGACGCTAAATGGCTACACCTTC.

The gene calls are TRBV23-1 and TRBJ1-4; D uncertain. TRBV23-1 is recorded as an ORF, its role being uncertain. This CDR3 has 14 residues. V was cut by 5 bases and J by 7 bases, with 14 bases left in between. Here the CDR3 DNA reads TGCGCCAGCAGTAGTCCTTATTCTGGTGAAAAACTGTTTTTT. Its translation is CASSSPYSGEKLFF.

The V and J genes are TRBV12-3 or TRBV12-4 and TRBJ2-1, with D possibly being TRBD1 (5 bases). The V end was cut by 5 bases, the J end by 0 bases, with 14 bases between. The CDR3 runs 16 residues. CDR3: CASSLGGASSYNEQFF. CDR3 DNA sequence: TGTGCCAGCAGTCTAGGTGGGGCTAGCTCCTACAATGAGCAGTTCTTC.

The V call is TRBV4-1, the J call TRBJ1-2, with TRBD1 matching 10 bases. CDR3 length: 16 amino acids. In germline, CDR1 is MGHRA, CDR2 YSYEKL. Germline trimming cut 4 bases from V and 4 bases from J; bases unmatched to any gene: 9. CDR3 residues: CASSPKSTGGAYGYTF. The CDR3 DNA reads TGCGCCAGCAGCCCGAAGTCGACAGGGGGCGCCTATGGCTACACCTTC.

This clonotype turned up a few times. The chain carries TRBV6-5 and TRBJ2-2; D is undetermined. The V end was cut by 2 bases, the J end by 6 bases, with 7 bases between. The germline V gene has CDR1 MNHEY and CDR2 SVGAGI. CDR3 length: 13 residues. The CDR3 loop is CASSYAAAGELFF. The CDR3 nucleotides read TGTGCCAGCAGTTACGCAGCAGCCGGGGAGCTGTTTTTT.

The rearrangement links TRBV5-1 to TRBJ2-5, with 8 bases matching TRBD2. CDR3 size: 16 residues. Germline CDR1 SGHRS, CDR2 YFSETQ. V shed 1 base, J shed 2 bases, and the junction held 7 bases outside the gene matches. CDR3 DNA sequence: TGCGCCAGCAGCTTGAGGCCAGCGGGGGTGCAAGAGACCCAGTACTTC. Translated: CASSLRPAGVQETQYF.

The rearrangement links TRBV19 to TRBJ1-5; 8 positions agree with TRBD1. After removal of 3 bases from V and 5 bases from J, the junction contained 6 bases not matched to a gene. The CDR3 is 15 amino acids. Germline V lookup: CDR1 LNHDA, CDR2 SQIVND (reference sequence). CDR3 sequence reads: CASSMSGTGYQPQHF. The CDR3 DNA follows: TGTGCCAGTAGTATGTCCGGGACAGGCTATCAGCCCCAGCATTTT.

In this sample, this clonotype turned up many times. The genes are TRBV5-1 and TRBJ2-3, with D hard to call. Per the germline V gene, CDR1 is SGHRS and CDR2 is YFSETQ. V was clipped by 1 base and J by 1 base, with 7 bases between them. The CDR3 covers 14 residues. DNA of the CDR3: TGCGCCAGCAGCTTGACGCAGCGCACAGATACGCAGTATTTT. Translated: CASSLTQRTDTQYF.

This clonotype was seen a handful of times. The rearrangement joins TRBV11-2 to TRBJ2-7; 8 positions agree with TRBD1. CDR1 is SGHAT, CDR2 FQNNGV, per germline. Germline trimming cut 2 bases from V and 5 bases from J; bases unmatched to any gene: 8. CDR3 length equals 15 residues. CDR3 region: CASSLIQGATHEQYV. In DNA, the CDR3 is TGTGCCAGCAGCTTAATCCAGGGGGCTACCCACGAGCAGTACGTC.

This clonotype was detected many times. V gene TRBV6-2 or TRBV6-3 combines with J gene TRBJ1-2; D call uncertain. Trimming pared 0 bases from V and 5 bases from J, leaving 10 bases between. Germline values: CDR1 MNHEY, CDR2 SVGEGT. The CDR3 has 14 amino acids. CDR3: CASSYSTVFYGYTF. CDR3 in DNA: TGTGCCAGCAGTTACTCGACCGTCTTTTATGGCTACACCTTC.

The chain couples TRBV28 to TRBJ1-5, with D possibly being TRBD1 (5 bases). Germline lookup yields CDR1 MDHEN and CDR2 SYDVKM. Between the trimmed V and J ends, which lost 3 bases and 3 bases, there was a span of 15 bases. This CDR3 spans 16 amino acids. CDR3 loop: CASSFAGSVDNQPQHF. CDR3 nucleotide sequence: TGTGCCAGCAGTTTCGCAGGGTCAGTTGACAATCAGCCCCAGCATTTT.

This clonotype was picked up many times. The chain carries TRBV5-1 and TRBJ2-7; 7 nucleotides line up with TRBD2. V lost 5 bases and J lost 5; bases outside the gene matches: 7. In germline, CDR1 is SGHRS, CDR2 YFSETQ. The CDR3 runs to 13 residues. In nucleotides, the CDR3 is TGCGCCAGCAGTACCGAGCGGGGAGACGAGCAGTACTTC. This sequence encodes CASSTERGDEQYF.

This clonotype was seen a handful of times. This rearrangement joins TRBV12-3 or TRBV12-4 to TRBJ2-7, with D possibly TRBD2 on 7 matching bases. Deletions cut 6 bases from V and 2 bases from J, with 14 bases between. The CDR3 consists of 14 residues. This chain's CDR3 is CASRGGGPTYEQYF. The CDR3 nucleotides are TGTGCCAGCAGGGGGGGGGGGCCCACCTACGAGCAGTACTTC.

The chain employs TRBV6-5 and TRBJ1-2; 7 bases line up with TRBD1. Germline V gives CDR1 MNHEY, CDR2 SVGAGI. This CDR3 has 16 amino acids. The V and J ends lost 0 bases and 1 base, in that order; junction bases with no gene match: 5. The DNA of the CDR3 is TGTGCCAGCAGTTACTCAGGGACAGAGATTAACTATGGCTACACCTTC. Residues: CASSYSGTEINYGYTF.

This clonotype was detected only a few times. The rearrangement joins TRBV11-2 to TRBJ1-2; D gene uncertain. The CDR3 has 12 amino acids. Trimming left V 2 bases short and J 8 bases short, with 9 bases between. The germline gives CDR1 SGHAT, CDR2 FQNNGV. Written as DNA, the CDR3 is TGTGCCAGCAGCTTACAGGTAGACGGCTACACCTTC. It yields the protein CASSLQVDGYTF.

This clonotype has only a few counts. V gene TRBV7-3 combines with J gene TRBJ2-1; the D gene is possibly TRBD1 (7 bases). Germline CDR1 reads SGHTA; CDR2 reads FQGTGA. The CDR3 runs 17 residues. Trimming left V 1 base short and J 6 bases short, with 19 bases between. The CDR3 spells CASSLNGGGGHSNEQFF. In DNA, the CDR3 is TGTGCCAGCAGCTTAAATGGCGGAGGGGGCCATAGCAATGAGCAGTTCTTC.

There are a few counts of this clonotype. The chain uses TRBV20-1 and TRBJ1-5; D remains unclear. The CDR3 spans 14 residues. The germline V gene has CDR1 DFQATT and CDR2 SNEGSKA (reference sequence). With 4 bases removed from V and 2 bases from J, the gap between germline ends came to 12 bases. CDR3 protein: CSAKDPLGNQPQHF. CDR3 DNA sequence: TGCAGTGCTAAGGACCCATTGGGCAATCAGCCCCAGCATTTT.